This TCR beta chain was captured in a study of identical twins. Study-level findings and limits: Insertions were reduced in abundant cord blood beta clonotypes but not in memory repertoires.

TCRdb analysed the 5' RACE reads with MiXCR anew, one entry per CDR3 protein. The data show 690,000 or so distinct CDR3 sequences, with more than 6.5% seen just once and roughly 0.97% held by the top ten. Germline V lookup: CDR1 ENHRY, CDR2 SYGVKD. The CDR3 loop spans 16 amino acids. With 7 bases removed from V and 0 bases from J, the gap between germline ends came to 15 bases. This clonotype turned up a few times. Its cognate antigen is unknown. These data also featured in a second study, about yellow fever vaccine responses in identical twins.

The TCR originated in a woman between 18 and 29 years old in good health. The sequenced material came from PBMCs. The V gene is TRBV10-3, the J gene TRBJ2-2; D perhaps matches TRBD1 (6 bases). CDR3 nucleotides: TGTGCCATCAAAAAACGGGACAACGCGAACACCGGGGAGCTGTTTTTT. Protein: CAIKKRDNANTGELFF.